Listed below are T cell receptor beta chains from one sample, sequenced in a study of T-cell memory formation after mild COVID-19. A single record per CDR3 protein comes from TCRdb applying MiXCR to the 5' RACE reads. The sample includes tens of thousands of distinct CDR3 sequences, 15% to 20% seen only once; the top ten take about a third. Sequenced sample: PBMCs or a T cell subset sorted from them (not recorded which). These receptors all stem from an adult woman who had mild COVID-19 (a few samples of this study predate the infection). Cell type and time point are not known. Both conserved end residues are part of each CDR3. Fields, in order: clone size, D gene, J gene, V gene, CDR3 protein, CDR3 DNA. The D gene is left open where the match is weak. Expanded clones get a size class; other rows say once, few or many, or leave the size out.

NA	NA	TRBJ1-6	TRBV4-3	CASSQERSSYNSPLHF	TGCGCCAGCAGCCAAGAAAGGTCCTCCTATAATTCACCCCTCCACTTT
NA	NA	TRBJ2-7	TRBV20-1	CSAPHPSVSLYEQYF	TGCAGTGCTCCCCACCCTAGCGTTTCCCTCTACGAGCAGTACTTC
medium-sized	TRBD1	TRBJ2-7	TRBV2	CASSVKLMGQGTPEQYF	TGTGCCAGCAGTGTAAAACTGATGGGACAGGGTACCCCCGAGCAGTACTTC
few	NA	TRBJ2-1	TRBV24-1	CATSDVGHPDRDEQFF	TGTGCCACCAGTGACGTCGGACACCCCGATAGAGATGAGCAGTTCTTC
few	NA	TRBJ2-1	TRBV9	CASSVVPRRDYNEQFF	TGTGCCAGCAGCGTCGTTCCCAGACGGGACTACAATGAGCAGTTCTTC
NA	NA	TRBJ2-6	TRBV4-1	CASSPRVVGVIAGANVLTF	TGCGCCAGCAGCCCGCGTGTTGTGGGGGTCATCGCTGGGGCCAACGTCCTGACTTTC
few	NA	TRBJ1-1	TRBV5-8	CASSSRRTAMNTEAFF	TGTGCCAGCAGCTCCCGCCGGACGGCAATGAACACTGAAGCTTTCTTT
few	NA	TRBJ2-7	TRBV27	CASSLSSGLEQYF	TGTGCCAGCAGTTTATCTTCAGGCCTCGAGCAGTACTTC
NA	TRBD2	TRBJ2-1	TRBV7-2	CASSLVAGVSDEQFF	TGTGCCAGCAGCTTAGTGGCGGGAGTGTCCGATGAGCAGTTCTTC
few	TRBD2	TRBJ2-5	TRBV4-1	CASSQAASGGEETQYF	TGCGCCAGCAGCCAAGCAGCTAGCGGGGGGGAAGAGACCCAGTACTTC
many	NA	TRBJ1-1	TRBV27	CASSLLGAGTEAFF	TGTGCCAGCAGTTTACTGGGGGCGGGCACTGAAGCTTTCTTT
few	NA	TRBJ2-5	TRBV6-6	CASSYTGVTQYF	TGTGCCAGCAGTTACACTGGAGTGACCCAGTACTTC
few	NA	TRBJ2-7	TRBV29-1	CSVGKGNYEQYF	TGCAGCGTTGGCAAGGGAAACTACGAGCAGTACTTC
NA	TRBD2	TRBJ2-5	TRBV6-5	CASSRQGTSGGGRETQYF	TGTGCCAGCAGTCGCCAAGGGACTAGCGGGGGGGGTCGAGAGACCCAGTACTTC
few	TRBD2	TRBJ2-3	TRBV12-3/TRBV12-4	CASSFEAITSGYTDTQYF	TGTGCCAGCAGTTTTGAGGCCATTACTAGCGGTTATACAGATACGCAGTATTTT
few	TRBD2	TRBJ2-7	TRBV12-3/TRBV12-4	CASSPGLAGPDGKEQYF	TGTGCCAGCAGTCCCGGACTAGCGGGGCCCGACGGAAAAGAGCAGTACTTC
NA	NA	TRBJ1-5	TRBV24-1	CATSGPTEYSNQPQHF	TGTGCCACCAGTGGACCGACCGAATATAGCAATCAGCCCCAGCATTTT
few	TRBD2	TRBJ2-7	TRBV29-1	CSVDGLAGNPYEQYF	TGCAGCGTTGATGGGCTAGCGGGTAACCCCTACGAGCAGTACTTC
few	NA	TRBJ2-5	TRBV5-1	CASSLESSQSQETQYF	TGCGCCAGCAGCTTGGAAAGTTCACAAAGCCAAGAGACCCAGTACTTC
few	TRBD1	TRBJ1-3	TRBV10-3	CATLTGISGNTIYF	TGTGCCACCCTGACAGGGATCTCTGGAAACACCATATATTTT
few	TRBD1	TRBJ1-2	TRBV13	CASSVGQGPIYGYTF	TGTGCCAGCAGCGTAGGACAGGGACCGATCTATGGCTACACCTTC
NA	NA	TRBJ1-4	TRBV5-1	CASSLGQGLEKLFF	TGCGCCAGCAGCTTGGGGCAGGGACTAGAAAAACTGTTTTTT
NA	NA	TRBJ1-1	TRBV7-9	CASSLAQGSSNTEAFF	TGTGCCAGCAGCTTAGCGCAGGGCAGCTCGAACACTGAAGCTTTCTTT
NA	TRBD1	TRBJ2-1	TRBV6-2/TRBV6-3	CAAAPGTGYDEQFF	TGTGCCGCGGCCCCCGGGACAGGGTATGATGAGCAGTTCTTC
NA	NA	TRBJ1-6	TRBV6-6	CAGGGGGAGNSPLHF	TGTGCCGGAGGAGGGGGGGGCGCAGGGAATTCACCCCTCCACTTT
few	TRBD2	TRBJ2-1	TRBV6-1	CASKTSGALSSYNEQFF	TGTGCCAGCAAAACTAGCGGGGCACTAAGCTCCTACAATGAGCAGTTCTTC
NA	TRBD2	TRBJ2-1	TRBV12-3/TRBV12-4	CASSSGLVRYNEQFF	TGTGCCAGCAGTTCGGGACTAGTGCGCTACAATGAGCAGTTCTTC
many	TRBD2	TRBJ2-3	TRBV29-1	CSGAGGDTDTQYF	TGCAGCGGAGCGGGAGGGGACACAGATACGCAGTATTTT
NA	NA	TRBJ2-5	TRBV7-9	CATKEETQYF	TGTGCCACCAAGGAGGAGACCCAGTACTTC
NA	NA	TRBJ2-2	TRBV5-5	CASSLVPVQNTGELFF	TGTGCCAGCAGCTTGGTTCCGGTCCAGAACACCGGGGAGCTGTTTTTT
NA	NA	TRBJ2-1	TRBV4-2	CASSQDPGAAYNEQFF	TGTGCCAGCAGCCAAGATCCGGGGGCGGCCTACAATGAGCAGTTCTTC
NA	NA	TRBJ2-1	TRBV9	CASSVEGVLSNEQFF	TGTGCCAGCAGCGTAGAAGGGGTACTTAGCAATGAGCAGTTCTTC
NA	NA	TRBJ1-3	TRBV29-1	CSVETGFGNTIYF	TGCAGCGTAGAAACAGGATTCGGAAACACCATATATTTT
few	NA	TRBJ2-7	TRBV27	CASSYEKGISYEQYF	TGTGCCAGCAGTTACGAGAAGGGGATATCCTACGAGCAGTACTTC
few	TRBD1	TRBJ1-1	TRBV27	CASSLGQGMDTEAFF	TGTGCCAGCAGTTTGGGACAGGGGATGGACACTGAAGCTTTCTTT
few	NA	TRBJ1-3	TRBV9	CASSEDDSGNTIYF	TGTGCCAGCAGCGAGGATGACTCTGGAAACACCATATATTTT
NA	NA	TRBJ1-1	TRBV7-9	CASFRDTIPVGAFF	TGTGCCAGCTTCCGGGACACCATACCGGTGGGGGCTTTCTTT
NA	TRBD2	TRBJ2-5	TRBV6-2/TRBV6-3	CASGSGETQYF	TGTGCTAGCGGGAGCGGAGAGACCCAGTACTTC
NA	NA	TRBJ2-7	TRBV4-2	CASSQELGQGYGIEQYF	TGTGCCAGCAGCCAAGAACTTGGCCAGGGGTATGGGATCGAGCAGTACTTC
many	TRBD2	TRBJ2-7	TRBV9	CASSATPGLAYEQYF	TGTGCCAGCAGCGCAACACCGGGACTAGCCTACGAGCAGTACTTC
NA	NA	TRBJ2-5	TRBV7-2	CASSLGGQYQETQYF	TGTGCCAGCAGCTTGGGTGGGCAGTACCAAGAGACCCAGTACTTC
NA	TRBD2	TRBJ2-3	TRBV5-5	CASSPGGSSTDTQYF	TGTGCCAGCAGTCCGGGGGGGTCTAGCACAGATACGCAGTATTTT
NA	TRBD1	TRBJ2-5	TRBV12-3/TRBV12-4	CASSLTQGKKTQYF	TGTGCCAGCAGTCTCACACAGGGGAAGAAGACCCAGTACTTC
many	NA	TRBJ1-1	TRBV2	CASRTLTDPNAEAFF	TGTGCCAGCAGAACCCTGACGGACCCGAACGCTGAAGCTTTCTTT
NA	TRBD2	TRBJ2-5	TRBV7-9	CASSPTSGGKETQYF	TGTGCCAGCAGCCCTACTAGCGGGGGAAAAGAGACCCAGTACTTC
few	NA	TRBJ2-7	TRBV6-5	CASSQGVTYEQYF	TGTGCCAGCAGCCAGGGAGTAACCTACGAGCAGTACTTC
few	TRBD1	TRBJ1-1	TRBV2	CASTLTGGLGNTEAFF	TGTGCCAGCACCCTGACAGGGGGTCTCGGGAACACTGAAGCTTTCTTT
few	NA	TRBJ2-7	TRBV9	CASSGSGTASYEQYF	TGTGCCAGCAGCGGATCCGGGACGGCTTCCTACGAGCAGTACTTC
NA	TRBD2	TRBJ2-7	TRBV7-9	CASSTGTRPYEQYF	TGTGCCAGCAGCACCGGGACTAGGCCCTACGAGCAGTACTTC